The 29 T cell receptor beta chains reported below all come from one sample, sequenced in a study of T cell changes during pregnancy in multiple sclerosis. Sequencing was performed with immunoSEQ multiplex PCR; in TCRdb, only in-frame clones are kept and a portion is missing. Among approximately 28,000 clones, 85% to 90% were seen once, and the ten largest hold about 15%. The sequenced sample was CD8+ T cells from peripheral blood mononuclear cells, obtained in the second trimester of pregnancy. These receptors came from a female donor with multiple sclerosis, enrolled in a pregnancy study.

This chain uses TRBV28 with TRBJ2-7, with 12 bases fitting TRBD2. J gave up 4 bases and V 6 bases, and 7 bases lay outside the gene matches. Germline CDR1 and CDR2: MDHEN and SYDVKM. The CDR3 is 15 residues long. CDR3 sequence (DNA): TGTGCCAGCAGCTCCGGGACTAGCGGGTTTTACGAGCAGTACTTC. This gives the protein CASSSGTSGFYEQYF.

This clone was seen at least ten times. The rearrangement joins TRBV11-2 to TRBJ2-4, with D possibly matching TRBD2 (6 bases). The germline CDR1 and CDR2 sequences are SGHAT and FQNNGV. The CDR3 runs 17 residues. Trimming cost V 1 base and J 1 base, with 14 bases left between them. CDR3 protein: CASSLVGGSGAKNIQYF. Here the CDR3 DNA reads TGTGCCAGCAGCTTAGTGGGAGGCTCGGGGGCCAAAAACATTCAGTACTTC.

This chain joins TRBV7-9 and TRBJ2-5; TRBD2 agrees at 8 bases. Germline V gives CDR1 SEHNR, CDR2 FQNEAQ (reference sequence). The CDR3 is made up of 15 amino acids. The junction had 9 bases not matched to a gene; V was cut back by 4 bases and J by 5 bases. The CDR3 loop reads CASSYREGGWETQYF. CDR3 bases: TGTGCCAGCAGCTACCGGGAGGGAGGATGGGAGACCCAGTACTTC.

The V and J genes are TRBV28 and TRBJ1-6, with 7 bases that match TRBD1. V gave up 2 bases and J gave up 9 bases; unmatched junction bases: 4. This CDR3 has 14 residues. CDR1 is MDHEN and CDR2 is SYDVKM in the germline V gene. CDR3 residues: CASSLTGDSSPLHF. DNA of the CDR3: TGTGCCAGCAGTTTAACAGGGGACTCTTCACCCCTCCACTTT.

The chain uses TRBV4-2 and TRBJ1-5; 9 bases map to TRBD1. Germline trimming cut 2 bases from V and 5 bases from J; bases unmatched to any gene: 4. The CDR3 totals 15 residues. In germline, CDR1 is LGHNA, CDR2 YNFKEQ. The CDR3 reads CASSQMGTGYQPQHF. CDR3 DNA: TGTGCCAGCAGCCAAATGGGGACAGGGTATCAGCCCCAGCATTTT.

The chain employs TRBV27 and TRBJ2-5, with 7 bases aligning to TRBD2. CDR1 and CDR2 from the germline V gene are MNHEY and SMNVEV (reference sequence). J lost 3 bases, V lost 4 bases, and 5 bases had no gene match. The CDR3 is 14 amino acids. DNA for the CDR3: TGTGCCAGCAGTTCGCCTAGCGGAGAAGAGACCCAGTACTTC. It yields the protein CASSSPSGEETQYF.

This chain links TRBV15 with TRBJ1-4; TRBD1 matches 7 bases. The germline CDR1 and CDR2 sequences are LNHNV and YYDKDF (reference sequence). The CDR3 length is 14 residues. J gave up 4 bases and V 5 bases, and 4 bases lay outside the gene matches. The CDR3 reads CATSRGQSNEKLFF. The CDR3 bases are TGTGCCACCAGCCGGGGACAGAGTAATGAAAAACTGTTTTTT.

The J gene is TRBJ1-2, the V gene TRBV28, with D possibly TRBD1 on 6 matching bases. The CDR3 totals 15 residues. The germline V gene has CDR1 MDHEN and CDR2 SYDVKM. Trimming shortened V by 3 bases and J by 8 bases, and 19 bases separated the two germline ends. CDR3 in amino acids: CASSFLLQGRRGYTF. The CDR3 coding sequence is TGTGCCAGCAGTTTCCTCCTCCAGGGGCGGCGAGGCTACACCTTC.

The chain links TRBV10-3 to TRBJ2-2; D perhaps matches TRBD1 (5 bases). V shed 7 bases and J shed 6 bases, with 18 bases lying between them. The CDR3 runs 15 residues. CDR1 ENHRY and CDR2 SYGVKD come from the germline V gene. The CDR3 protein is CAIKRPTMGPGELFF. The CDR3, as DNA: TGTGCCATCAAAAGGCCCACAATGGGGCCCGGGGAGCTGTTTTTT.

The chain links TRBV28 to TRBJ1-1; D is perhaps TRBD1 (6 bases). The CDR3 runs to 14 residues. CDR1 and CDR2 from the germline V gene are MDHEN and SYDVKM. The V end was cut by 2 bases, the J end by 0 bases, with 7 bases between. The CDR3 spells CASSLGQLNTEAFF. In nucleotides, the CDR3 is TGTGCCAGCAGTTTAGGACAGTTGAACACTGAAGCTTTCTTT.

The rearrangement uses TRBV7-9 and TRBJ2-4; tentative D call: TRBD2 (6 bases). CDR1 is SEHNR, CDR2 FQNEAQ, per germline (reference sequence). Between the trimmed V and J ends, which lost 5 bases and 0 bases, there was a span of 11 bases. The CDR3 sequence is 15 residues long. This CDR3 reads CASSPEGGAKNIQYF. CDR3 in DNA: TGTGCCAGCAGCCCGGAGGGAGGAGCCAAAAACATTCAGTACTTC.

This clone was detected only a few times. V gene TRBV6-1 combines with J gene TRBJ2-1; perhaps TRBD2 as D (6 bases). In germline, CDR1 is MNHNS, CDR2 SASEGT. Trimming left V 1 base short and J 1 base short, with 8 bases between. This CDR3 region has 15 residues. In DNA, the CDR3 is TGTGCCAGCAGTGAAGGGGACTTTTCCTACAATGAGCAGTTCTTC. Translation: CASSEGDFSYNEQFF.

The chain has TRBV6-5 and TRBJ2-1; 8 bases match TRBD1. The CDR3 runs to 15 residues. V shed 6 bases and J 2 bases; nucleotides not matched to a gene: 6. The germline V gene encodes CDR1 MNHEY and CDR2 SVGAGI. Here the CDR3 reads CASSTGGSPYNEQFF. The CDR3 nucleotides read TGTGCCAGCAGCACAGGGGGGTCCCCCTACAATGAGCAGTTCTTC.

A single count supports this clone. This chain links TRBV9 with TRBJ1-2; possibly TRBD1 for D (6 bases). The CDR3 extends over 15 amino acids. Germline lookup yields CDR1 SGDLS and CDR2 YYNGEE. Trimming pared 4 bases from V and 2 bases from J, leaving 15 bases between. CDR3 region: CASSPRTGRNYGYTF. The CDR3 DNA sequence: TGTGCCAGCAGCCCAAGAACAGGGCGGAACTATGGCTACACCTTC. Drawing the rest from reference TRBV9 and TRBJ1-2, the complete variable domain is DSGVTQTPKHLITATGQRVTLRCSPRSGDLSVYWYQQSLDQGLQFLIQYYNGEERAKGNILERFSAQQFPDLHSELNLSSLELGDSALYFCASSPRTGRNYGYTFGSGTRLTVV.

J is TRBJ1-2 and V is TRBV9; 9 nucleotides agree with TRBD1. The CDR3 spans 15 residues. Germline V gene sequence: CDR1 SGDLS, CDR2 YYNGEE. The V gene end was trimmed by 2 bases and the J gene end by 2 bases; junction bases not matched to a gene: 4. This chain's CDR3 is CASSVGDRANYGYTF. CDR3 nucleotides: TGTGCCAGCAGCGTGGGGGACAGGGCCAACTATGGCTACACCTTC.

The V call is TRBV23-1, the J call TRBJ2-1; 7 bases match TRBD2. TRBV23-1 is sorted into the ORF group, with uncertain function. The V gene end was trimmed by 5 bases and the J gene end by 0 bases; junction bases not matched to a gene: 4. The CDR3 sequence is 15 residues long. The CDR3 sequence is CASSGREGSYNEQFF. The CDR3 DNA follows: TGCGCCAGCAGTGGAAGGGAGGGCTCCTACAATGAGCAGTTCTTC.

This clone was observed a single time. This chain connects TRBV7-2 to TRBJ1-1; no definite D call. Between the trimmed V and J ends, which lost 4 bases and 5 bases, there was a span of 11 bases. Germline V gives CDR1 SGHTA, CDR2 FQGNSA. The CDR3 extends over 13 amino acids. The CDR3 loop reads CASSSLRRTEAFF. In nucleotides, the CDR3 is TGTGCCAGCAGCTCGCTACGGAGGACTGAAGCTTTCTTT.

The chain has TRBV7-2 and TRBJ2-7; the D is unclear. The germline V gene encodes CDR1 SGHTA and CDR2 FQGNSA. CDR3 length equals 14 residues. The V end lost 3 bases, the J end lost 3 bases, and 12 bases lay between the germline ends. DNA for the CDR3: TGTGCCAGCAGCTTTAGTGTTGCAATCTACGAGCAGTACTTC. This translates into CASSFSVAIYEQYF.

The V gene is TRBV5-1, the J gene TRBJ2-7, with 7 bases that match TRBD1. CDR3 length: 14 amino acids. Germline CDR1 reads SGHRS; CDR2 reads YFSETQ. Trimming cost V 4 bases and J 0 bases; bases outside gene matches: 4. The CDR3 DNA is TGCGCCAGCAGCGCGGACAGGTTCTCCTACGAGCAGTACTTC. It translates to CASSADRFSYEQYF.

The chain carries TRBV7-2 and TRBJ2-7; tentative D call: TRBD2 (6 bases). Germline CDR1 reads SGHTA; CDR2 reads FQGNSA. Trimming took 7 bases from V and 2 from J, leaving 15 bases between them. The CDR3 totals 14 residues. DNA of the CDR3: TGTGCCAGCACCTTCTCAGCGGGTGCCTACGAGCAGTACTTC. Translating it yields CASTFSAGAYEQYF.

This clone has more than one count but fewer than ten. The chain carries TRBV5-1 and TRBJ2-2; 8 bases map to TRBD1. The CDR3 runs to 16 residues. Per germline, CDR1 SGHRS and CDR2 YFSETQ. Unmatched junction bases numbered 5, after V lost 4 bases and J lost 0 bases. CDR3 sequence reads: CASSLAGQANTGELFF. CDR3 nucleotides: TGCGCCAGCAGCCTCGCGGGACAGGCGAACACCGGGGAGCTGTTTTTT.

This clone appeared once. This chain connects TRBV30 to TRBJ2-7; maybe TRBD1 (6 bases). Germline CDR1 and CDR2: GTSNPN and SVGIG (reference sequence). The V gene lost 4 bases and the J gene lost 1 base, with 8 bases spanning the gap. The CDR3 extends over 12 amino acids. CDR3 protein: CAWKGVSYEQYF. For the CDR3, the DNA is TGTGCCTGGAAGGGGGTTTCCTACGAGCAGTACTTC.

In this sample, this clone turned up once. The V and J genes are TRBV7-6 and TRBJ2-1; D remains ambiguous. This CDR3 has 13 amino acids. Deletions cut 5 bases from V and 0 bases from J, with 5 bases between. Looked up from germline, CDR1 is SGHVS and CDR2 is FNYEAQ. The CDR3 DNA reads as TGTGCCAGCAGCCCCAACTCCTACAATGAGCAGTTCTTC. It codes for CASSPNSYNEQFF.

This clone was detected a few times. The chain joins TRBV2 to TRBJ1-1; D might be TRBD1 (6 bases). Trimming cost V 9 bases and J 3 bases, with 17 bases left between them. The V gene's germline CDR1 is SNHLY and CDR2 FYNNEI. The CDR3 contains 14 residues. The CDR3 sequence is CASLEQGADTEAFF. The CDR3 coding sequence is TGTGCCAGTCTCGAACAGGGAGCGGACACTGAAGCTTTCTTT.

The chain recombines TRBV19 with TRBJ1-5, with D unclear. The germline V and J ends were trimmed by 3 bases and 3 bases, with 15 bases remaining between them. The CDR3 length is 16 residues. The germline gives CDR1 LNHDA, CDR2 SQIVND (reference sequence). Here the CDR3 DNA reads TGTGCCAGTAGTATGGTGCCAGATCCTCTCAATCAGCCCCAGCATTTT. This encodes CASSMVPDPLNQPQHF.

Notes on this clone: The identical CDR3 is also encoded by other nucleotide sequences in the sample. The chain employs TRBV7-2 and TRBJ2-1; 14 nucleotides line up with TRBD2. This CDR3 has 15 amino acids. V dropped 6 bases and J dropped 7; count of bases not matched to a gene: 5. Germline assignment: CDR1 SGHTA and CDR2 FQGNSA. The DNA of the CDR3 is TGTGCCAGCAGTCTGACTAGCGGGAGGGCTAATGAGCAGTTCTTC. It encodes CASSLTSGRANEQFF.

The chain recombines TRBV5-4 with TRBJ1-2, with a possible D match to TRBD1 (6 bases). Trimming took 1 base from V and 8 from J, leaving 9 bases between them. Germline V gene data show CDR1 as SGHNT and CDR2 as YYREEE (reference sequence). The CDR3 runs to 12 residues. In nucleotides, the CDR3 is TGTGCCAGCAGCTTGACAGGGTACGGCTACACCTTC. Protein sequence: CASSLTGYGYTF.

V is TRBV5-6 and J is TRBJ1-1; D perhaps matches TRBD1 (5 bases). The CDR3 totals 15 residues. Trimming stripped 4 bases from V and 2 bases from J, with 15 bases between. Germline CDR1 reads SGHDT; CDR2 reads YYEEEE. The CDR3 region has the DNA TGTGCCAGCAGCCTTGCTACAGGTTTAAACACTGAAGCTTTCTTT. This sequence encodes CASSLATGLNTEAFF.

V and J are TRBV4-3 and TRBJ1-3; D gene ambiguous. Germline V lookup: CDR1 LGHNA, CDR2 YSLEER. The CDR3 length is 13 residues. V was shortened by 8 bases and J by 8 bases, with 16 bases between the two germline ends. CDR3 DNA: TGCGCCAGCTCCCGAGGTACCGGGGACACCATATATTTT. This encodes CASSRGTGDTIYF.